This TCR beta chain was profiled in a study of blood T cell repertoires in COVID-19. Looking at the study overall: Researchers got acute and convalescent COVID-19 samples from the United States, Italy and Spain.

Sequenced by immunoSEQ multiplex PCR; TCRdb stores in-frame clones only, minus some. Found here are 250,000 to 350,000 clones, about 89% of them singletons; the top ten hold approximately 5.3%. Clinical histories supplied by participants themselves formed the basis of cohort assignment. CDR3 length equals 13 residues. CDR1 and CDR2 (germline): SGHRS, YFSETQ. After removal of 4 bases from V and 9 bases from J, the junction contained 9 bases not matched to a gene. The chain uses TRBV5-1 and TRBJ1-1; 7 bases map to TRBD1. The sequenced sample was PBMCs or T cells enriched from blood (not recorded which). The TCR comes from a woman aged 25-40 years who had recovered from COVID-19. The CDR3 DNA reads as TGCGCCAGCAGCCCCAGCAGGGGGACCCAAGCTTTCTTT. It translates to CASSPSRGTQAFF.